Each of the 31 T cell receptor beta chains below was sequenced from the same sample in a study of OX40 agonist ivuxolimab in advanced cancers. The library was prepared using the immunoSEQ multiplex PCR assay. TCRdb took this table from immuneACCESS and kept in-frame rearrangements with V and J called. Such tables lack part of the clones; where checked against another copy, unresolved V genes explain under half of the gap, and the rest is unexplained. A total of roughly 70,000 clones appear in this sample, about 91% of them only once. Of the sample, approximately 0.5% is held by the ten largest clones. This specimen was CD4+ or CD8+ T cells sorted from blood, taken in a trial of the OX40 agonist ivuxolimab. The receptors shown here come from an adult with an advanced solid tumor such as melanoma, head and neck, liver or kidney cancer.

The chain carries TRBV30 and TRBJ2-5; the D gene is possibly TRBD1 (6 bases). This CDR3 has 11 residues. Germline CDR1 and CDR2: GTSNPN and SVGIG (reference sequence). V lost 1 base to trimming and J lost 8 bases, with 8 bases between them. CDR3 sequence: CAWSGQDTQYF. Here the CDR3 DNA reads TGTGCCTGGAGTGGACAGGATACCCAGTACTTC.

This chain uses TRBV13 with TRBJ2-2, with D maybe TRBD2 (6 bases). The germline V gene has CDR1 PRHDT and CDR2 FYEKMQ (reference sequence). V was trimmed by 4 bases and J by 4 bases, leaving 13 bases between them. The CDR3 loop spans 15 amino acids. DNA of the CDR3: TGTGCCAGCAGCTATGCGGGACCGAGCACCGGGGAGCTGTTTTTT. It yields the protein CASSYAGPSTGELFF.

The genes are TRBV2 and TRBJ1-5; TRBD1 matches at 8 bases. Germline CDR1 is SNHLY and CDR2 is FYNNEI. CDR3 size: 15 residues. V lost 7 bases, J lost 7 bases, and 12 bases stayed unmatched. The CDR3 nucleotides are TGTGCCAGCAAGTTTTCAGGACAGGGAGGACAGCCCCAGCATTTT. Translating it yields CASKFSGQGGQPQHF. Complete variable domain (other parts from reference TRBV2 and TRBJ1-5): EPEVTQTPSHQVTQMGQEVILRCVPISNHLYFYWYRQILGQKVEFLVSFYNNEISEKSEIFDDQFSVERPDGSNFTLKIRSTKLEDSAMYFCASKFSGQGGQPQHFGDGTRLSIL.

The chain links TRBV7-9 to TRBJ1-1, with unresolved D. V lost 1 base and J lost 4, with 16 bases in between. Germline values: CDR1 SEHNR, CDR2 FQNEAQ (reference sequence). This CDR3 is built from 16 residues. This CDR3 is CASSLVVGTLGTEAFF. CDR3 sequence (DNA): TGTGCCAGCAGCTTAGTAGTAGGAACCTTGGGCACTGAAGCTTTCTTT.

The J gene is TRBJ2-1, the V gene TRBV19, with 12 bases identical to TRBD2. The length of the CDR3 is 14 residues. Unmatched junction bases numbered 8, after V lost 9 bases and J lost 8 bases. Germline V gives CDR1 LNHDA, CDR2 SQIVND (reference sequence). The CDR3 nucleotides read TGTGCCAGCGGTACTAGCGGGGGGCTCTATGAGCAGTTCTTC. Its translation: CASGTSGGLYEQFF.

This rearrangement joins TRBV5-1 to TRBJ1-1, with 8 nucleotides matching TRBD1. The J segment lost 3 bases and the V segment lost 7 bases, leaving 11 bases of the junction unmatched. Germline V CDR1 and CDR2: SGHRS, YFSETQ. This CDR3 has 15 amino acids. CDR3 residues: CASHQGAGGYTEAFF. The CDR3 bases are TGCGCCAGCCATCAGGGGGCCGGGGGGTACACTGAAGCTTTCTTT.

V is TRBV2 and J is TRBJ1-5; maybe TRBD1 (5 bases). There are 15 residues in the CDR3. Germline V gives CDR1 SNHLY, CDR2 FYNNEI. Trimming cost V 7 bases and J 2 bases, with 15 bases left between them. The CDR3 DNA follows: TGTGCCAGCACCGGGACCACCGGCGGCAATCAGCCCCAGCATTTT. Protein: CASTGTTGGNQPQHF. Supplemented by reference TRBV2 and TRBJ1-5, the full variable domain reads EPEVTQTPSHQVTQMGQEVILRCVPISNHLYFYWYRQILGQKVEFLVSFYNNEISEKSEIFDDQFSVERPDGSNFTLKIRSTKLEDSAMYFCASTGTTGGNQPQHFGDGTRLSIL.

V is TRBV11-2 and J is TRBJ2-7, with D unresolved. The CDR3 sequence is 15 residues long. The V gene's germline CDR1 is SGHAT and CDR2 FQNNGV. Between the trimmed V and J ends, which lost 1 base and 0 bases, there was a span of 10 bases. CDR3 nucleotide sequence: TGTGCCAGCAGCTTAGTGGCAGTTCCCTCCTACGAGCAGTACTTC. Translated, it gives CASSLVAVPSYEQYF.

The gene calls are TRBV27 and TRBJ1-1; 7 bases line up with TRBD1. The CDR3 is made up of 13 amino acids. Trimming cost V 10 bases and J 1 base; bases outside gene matches: 6. Germline V lookup: CDR1 MNHEY, CDR2 SMNVEV (reference sequence). The CDR3 coding sequence is TGTGCCACCTTTCGACAGGGGAACACTGAAGCTTTCTTT. It encodes CATFRQGNTEAFF.

The chain has TRBV2 and TRBJ2-7, with 10 bases identical to TRBD1. The CDR3 loop spans 16 amino acids. The ends lost 5 bases at V and 2 bases at J; junction bases unmatched: 9. The germline gives CDR1 SNHLY, CDR2 FYNNEI. This chain's CDR3 is CASSIPPGQGPYEQYF. DNA of the CDR3: TGTGCCAGCAGTATCCCCCCGGGACAGGGGCCCTACGAGCAGTACTTC.

Only a few counts were recorded for this clone. Here the CDR3 DNA reads TGTGCCAGCTCACTCCGCTCGACAGGGGACACCGGGGAGCTGTTTTTT. Its protein is CASSLRSTGDTGELFF. V is TRBV18 and J is TRBJ2-2; 8 positions match TRBD1. Germline V gives CDR1 KGHSH, CDR2 LQKENI. V dropped 4 bases and J dropped 3; count of bases not matched to a gene: 7. This CDR3 has 16 residues.

The CDR3 reads CASSWTGTFGYTF. The CDR3 DNA follows: TGTGCCAGCAGCTGGACAGGGACGTTTGGCTACACCTTC. The chain has TRBV14 and TRBJ1-2; TRBD1 matches 8 bases. The germline V gene encodes CDR1 SGHDN and CDR2 FVKESK. The CDR3 consists of 13 residues. Trimming removed 5 bases from V and 7 bases from J; junction bases left unmatched: 6.

This rearrangement joins TRBV5-8 to TRBJ2-7; D not resolved. Looked up from germline, CDR1 is SGHTS and CDR2 is YDEGEE. This CDR3 spans 13 amino acids. Trimming pared 0 bases from V and 3 bases from J, leaving 7 bases between. The CDR3 nucleotides are TGTGCCAGCAGCTTGGACCCGAACTACGAGCAGTACTTC. The encoded protein is CASSLDPNYEQYF.

The chain links TRBV5-6 to TRBJ1-1; no definite D call. The CDR3 covers 13 residues. Per germline, CDR1 SGHDT and CDR2 YYEEEE. Trimming removed 4 bases from V and 7 bases from J, with 14 bases in between. In DNA, the CDR3 is TGTGCCAGCAGCCTTTCTGGACCGAGTGAAGCTTTCTTT. Protein product: CASSLSGPSEAFF.

The chain carries TRBV10-1 and TRBJ1-1; TRBD1 matches at 9 bases. Germline V gene lookup returns CDR1 WNHNN and CDR2 SYGVQD (reference sequence). There are 12 residues in the CDR3. V dropped 6 bases and J dropped 11; count of bases not matched to a gene: 7. CDR3 amino acids: CASRSGTGTAFF. The CDR3 coding sequence is TGCGCCAGCAGGTCCGGGACAGGGACTGCTTTCTTT.

The chain recombines TRBV13 with TRBJ1-2; D gene uncertain. The germline V gene encodes CDR1 PRHDT and CDR2 FYEKMQ (reference sequence). The CDR3 sequence is 16 residues long. The ends were cut back, 5 bases at V and 5 bases at J, with 21 bases in the middle. The CDR3 bases are TGTGCCAGCAGCCTAACCTTGGACCTCCTAGGGTATGGCTACACCTTC. Translating it yields CASSLTLDLLGYGYTF.

About this clone itself: In the same sample, other DNA sequences code for this CDR3. This chain joins TRBV7-9 and TRBJ1-5, with TRBD1 matching 7 bases. CDR3 length equals 13 residues. Germline V gives CDR1 SEHNR, CDR2 FQNEAQ (reference sequence). V trimming: 5 bases; J trimming: 5 bases; junction bases outside the gene matches: 3. CDR3 DNA: TGTGCCAGCAGCCCACAGGGGTATCAGCCCCAGCATTTT. It translates to CASSPQGYQPQHF.

This chain joins TRBV5-1 and TRBJ2-3, with D possibly matching TRBD2 (7 bases). The CDR3 loop spans 14 amino acids. CDR1 and CDR2 (germline): SGHRS, YFSETQ. Trimming pared 4 bases from V and 2 bases from J, leaving 11 bases between. Here the CDR3 DNA reads TGCGCCAGCAGCCTCGGGGGGCCCACAGATACGCAGTATTTT. This gives the protein CASSLGGPTDTQYF. The variable domain in full, with the rest retrieved from reference TRBV5-1 and TRBJ2-3, is KAGVTQTPRYLIKTRGQQVTLSCSPISGHRSVSWYQQTPGQGLQFLFEYFSETQRNKGNFPGRFSGRQFSNSRSEMNVSTLELGDSALYLCASSLGGPTDTQYFGPGTRLTVL.

The chain uses TRBV5-1 and TRBJ2-5; D perhaps matches TRBD1 (6 bases). The V gene lost 4 bases and the J gene lost 1 base, with 14 bases spanning the gap. Germline CDR1 SGHRS, CDR2 YFSETQ. There are 15 residues in the CDR3. DNA of the CDR3: TGCGCCAGCAGCACTGAAGGACAGAGCCAAGAGACCCAGTACTTC. It is translated as CASSTEGQSQETQYF.

The chain links TRBV29-1 to TRBJ2-7; D could derive from TRBD1 or TRBD2 (5 bases each). This CDR3 contains 15 residues. From germline, CDR1 is SQVTM and CDR2 ANQGSEA. The V end was cut by 8 bases, the J end by 2 bases, with 22 bases between. This CDR3 is CSLARTGTGAYEQYF. The CDR3 DNA is TGCAGCCTCGCCCGCACCGGGACGGGTGCCTACGAGCAGTACTTC.

The gene calls are TRBV2 and TRBJ1-4; D is unresolved. CDR1 SNHLY and CDR2 FYNNEI come from the germline V gene. With 5 bases removed from V and 3 bases from J, the gap between germline ends came to 7 bases. This CDR3 spans 13 amino acids. This chain's CDR3 is CASSTLANEKLFF. The CDR3 DNA follows: TGTGCCAGCAGTACCTTAGCTAATGAAAAACTGTTTTTT.

The DNA of the CDR3 is TGTGCCAGCAACCCCACCAGCGGCCTTGGCTACACCTTC. Amino acids: CASNPTSGLGYTF. The gene calls are TRBV9 and TRBJ1-2; D is unresolved. CDR3 length: 13 residues. V gave up 6 bases and J gave up 7 bases, with 16 bases separating them. Germline CDR1 is SGDLS and CDR2 is YYNGEE.

This chain uses TRBV18 with TRBJ2-7; perhaps TRBD1 as D (7 bases). This CDR3 is 15 amino acids long. Germline assignment: CDR1 KGHSH and CDR2 LQKENI. The ends were cut back, 0 bases at V and 1 base at J, with 10 bases in the middle. As DNA, the CDR3 is TGTGCCAGCTCACCACCGGGGGGACAGTCCTACGAGCAGTACTTC. Encoded protein: CASSPPGGQSYEQYF.

The gene calls are TRBV27 and TRBJ1-5; 7 nucleotides line up with TRBD1. Trimming took 6 bases from V and 0 from J; bases not matched to a gene: 5. The CDR3 totals 15 residues. Germline CDR1 MNHEY, CDR2 SMNVEV (reference sequence). The CDR3 loop reads CASSQGTVSNQPQHF. CDR3 DNA sequence: TGTGCCAGCAGCCAGGGGACAGTTAGCAATCAGCCCCAGCATTTT.

The CDR3 DNA reads TGTGCCATCAGTGAGTCAGGACCGACAACTGAAGCTTTCTTT. This sequence encodes CAISESGPTTEAFF. This chain joins TRBV10-3 and TRBJ1-1; no reliable D call. V gave up 0 bases and J gave up 5 bases, with 10 bases separating them. There are 14 residues in the CDR3. The V gene's germline CDR1 is ENHRY and CDR2 SYGVKD.

The chain uses TRBV5-5 and TRBJ2-1; the D is unclear. Germline values: CDR1 SGHKS, CDR2 YYEKEE (reference sequence). V lost 0 bases, J lost 1 base, and 8 bases lay in between. The CDR3 spans 15 residues. The CDR3 spells CASSLDSWSYNEQFF. Written as DNA, the CDR3 is TGTGCCAGCAGCTTGGACAGTTGGTCCTACAATGAGCAGTTCTTC.

The chain couples TRBV6-5 to TRBJ1-2; 8 nucleotides align to TRBD1. This CDR3 is 14 amino acids long. Germline values: CDR1 MNHEY, CDR2 SVGAGI. Unmatched junction bases numbered 6, after V lost 5 bases and J lost 4 bases. In DNA form, the CDR3 reads TGTGCCAGCAGTAGGGGACAGGCGTTCTATGGCTACACCTTC. Translating it yields CASSRGQAFYGYTF.

The V gene is TRBV10-2, the J gene TRBJ1-4, with 7 bases fitting TRBD1. Looked up from germline, CDR1 is WSHSY and CDR2 is SAAADI. The CDR3 length is 15 residues. With V trimmed by 4 bases and J by 7 bases, 9 bases remained unmatched. The CDR3 DNA is TGCGCCAGCAGTGCTTGGTTAACAGGGGCTGAAAAACTGTTTTTT. This sequence encodes CASSAWLTGAEKLFF.

CDR3 protein: CASSIGAVDAFF. Written as DNA, the CDR3 is TGTGCCAGTAGTATTGGGGCCGTCGACGCTTTCTTT. The rearrangement links TRBV19 to TRBJ1-1; possibly TRBD1 for D (5 bases). V dropped 3 bases and J dropped 11 bases, with 13 bases sitting between them. Per germline, CDR1 LNHDA and CDR2 SQIVND (reference sequence). The CDR3 extends over 12 amino acids.

This clone was observed a single time. The chain carries TRBV28 and TRBJ1-1; 8 positions agree with TRBD1. This CDR3 has 19 residues. Germline V CDR1 and CDR2: MDHEN, SYDVKM. Trimming at V came to 5 bases and at J to 4 bases, leaving 21 bases not matched to a gene. CDR3 protein: CASSAPSGQGAGGRTEAFF. The CDR3 DNA reads TGTGCCAGCAGTGCCCCTAGCGGACAGGGAGCCGGGGGACGCACTGAAGCTTTCTTT.

CDR3: CASSLIDRAEQYF. The CDR3 DNA reads TGCGCCAGCAGCTTAATAGACAGGGCCGAGCAGTACTTC. The V gene is TRBV5-1, the J gene TRBJ2-7, with TRBD1 matching 7 bases. Per the germline V gene, CDR1 is SGHRS and CDR2 is YFSETQ. The CDR3 consists of 13 residues. Losses at the gene ends were 2 bases for V and 6 bases for J; bases not matched to a gene: 5. Full variable domain (outside the CDR3, taken from reference TRBV5-1 and TRBJ2-7): KAGVTQTPRYLIKTRGQQVTLSCSPISGHRSVSWYQQTPGQGLQFLFEYFSETQRNKGNFPGRFSGRQFSNSRSEMNVSTLELGDSALYLCASSLIDRAEQYFGPGTRLTVT.